These 11 T cell receptor beta chains were all obtained from the same sample, sequenced in a study of T cells in Graves' hyperthyroidism and ophthalmopathy. What was amplified from RNA transcripts were TCR beta CDR3 regions. The HTBI primer set drove a first-round RT-PCR of the TCR CDR3. Via MiXCR, TCRdb re-called the multiplex PCR reads, giving one row per CDR3 protein. Of about half a million distinct CDR3 sequences in the sample, around 21% were seen once. The sequenced sample was blood. The receptor source for this set is a man in his late teens or twenties with Graves' hyperthyroidism.

The rearrangement uses TRBV10-3 and TRBJ2-5; the D is unclear. The ends were cut back, 0 bases at V and 3 bases at J, with 17 bases in the middle. Germline-derived CDR1 and CDR2 are ENHRY and SYGVKD. The CDR3 contains 17 residues. This CDR3 reads CAISESLGFGSEETQYF. The CDR3 bases are TGTGCCATCAGTGAGTCATTGGGGTTTGGTTCAGAAGAGACCCAGTACTTC.

V and J are TRBV28 and TRBJ1-2, with D unresolved. The CDR3 has 15 amino acids. Germline V gene sequence: CDR1 MDHEN, CDR2 SYDVKM. V was cut by 4 bases and J by 7 bases, with 19 bases left in between. The CDR3 region is CASSYSPPELGGYTF. DNA for the CDR3: TGTGCCAGCAGTTACTCCCCGCCGGAGTTGGGTGGCTACACCTTC.

This clonotype was detected ten times or more. CDR3 protein: CASSRHLVELGGYTF. The CDR3 nucleotides read TGTGCCAGTTCCCGACACCTTGTTGAACTCGGTGGCTACACCTTC. The chain employs TRBV12-3 or TRBV12-4 and TRBJ1-2, with D hard to call. V dropped 9 bases and J dropped 7 bases, with 24 bases sitting between them. CDR3 size: 15 residues.

In this sample, this clonotype turned up many times. The chain uses TRBV7-8 and TRBJ2-7, with 10 bases aligning to TRBD1. From germline, CDR1 is SGHVS and CDR2 FQNEAQ. V shed 1 base and J 4 bases; nucleotides not matched to a gene: 10. The CDR3 consists of 17 residues. In nucleotides, the CDR3 is TGTGCCAGCAGCTTAGTCTCCGGGACAGGGGTTCGGTACGAGCAGTACTTC. Its translation is CASSLVSGTGVRYEQYF.

The rearrangement uses TRBV28 and TRBJ1-1; 8 nucleotides line up with TRBD1. There are 15 residues in the CDR3. V gave up 2 bases and J gave up 11 bases; unmatched junction bases: 13. CDR1 is MDHEN, CDR2 SYDVKM, per germline. CDR3 protein: CASSLLGGRTGWAFF. DNA of the CDR3: TGTGCCAGCAGTTTACTGGGCGGACGGACAGGGTGGGCTTTCTTT.

This clonotype occurred many times. The chain uses TRBV27 and TRBJ2-2; D is uncertain. Germline V gene sequence: CDR1 MNHEY, CDR2 SMNVEV (reference sequence). The V gene lost 6 bases and the J gene lost 3 bases, with 11 bases spanning the gap. The length of the CDR3 is 14 residues. CDR3 protein: CASRAIIYTGELFF. The CDR3 region has the DNA TGTGCCAGCAGGGCGATCATCTACACCGGGGAGCTGTTTTTT.

This clonotype was found many times. The rearrangement joins TRBV11-2 to TRBJ2-7; the D is unclear. Germline assignment: CDR1 SGHAT and CDR2 FQNNGV. CDR3 length equals 14 residues. With 0 bases removed from V and 7 bases from J, the gap between germline ends came to 13 bases. CDR3 in DNA: TGTGCCAGCAGCTTAGACCGATCTGTCTGGGAGCAGTACTTC. Its protein is CASSLDRSVWEQYF.

The chain is built from TRBV28 and TRBJ1-1; a weak D match, TRBD1 (5 bases). Trimming left V 1 base short and J 6 bases short, with 15 bases between. This CDR3 is 15 amino acids long. Per the germline V gene, CDR1 is MDHEN and CDR2 is SYDVKM. The CDR3 nucleotides read TGTGCCAGCAGTTTATCACCGAAGGGGCGGGCTGAAGCTTTCTTT. It codes for CASSLSPKGRAEAFF. Complete variable domain (other parts from reference TRBV28 and TRBJ1-1): DVKVTQSSRYLVKRTGEKVFLECVQDMDHENMFWYRQDPGLGLRLIYFSYDVKMKEKGDIPEGYSVSREKKERFSLILESASTNQTSMYLCASSLSPKGRAEAFFGQGTRLTVV.

This clonotype was counted at least ten times. The V gene is TRBV28, the J gene TRBJ1-1; 7 bases match TRBD1. The V segment lost 3 bases and the J segment 9 bases; nucleotides outside the gene matches: 10. The CDR3 has 14 amino acids. Per germline, CDR1 MDHEN and CDR2 SYDVKM. CDR3 loop: CASSFSGGVNKAFF. In DNA, the CDR3 is TGTGCCAGCAGTTTTTCAGGGGGGGTGAACAAAGCTTTCTTT.

This clonotype occurred many times. The J gene is TRBJ2-7, the V gene TRBV28; D perhaps matches TRBD1 (5 bases). The CDR3 contains 13 residues. Germline assignment: CDR1 MDHEN and CDR2 SYDVKM. V dropped 3 bases and J dropped 2 bases, with 8 bases sitting between them. In DNA, the CDR3 is TGTGCCAGCAGTTTCCCAGGGCCCTACGAGCAGTACTTC. It encodes CASSFPGPYEQYF. The complete variable domain, with remaining parts taken from reference TRBV28 and TRBJ2-7, reads DVKVTQSSRYLVKRTGEKVFLECVQDMDHENMFWYRQDPGLGLRLIYFSYDVKMKEKGDIPEGYSVSREKKERFSLILESASTNQTSMYLCASSFPGPYEQYFGPGTRLTVT.

This clonotype was seen many times. V and J are TRBV6-1 and TRBJ2-5, with no clear D. The V and J ends lost 6 bases and 4 bases respectively, with 15 bases between them. Germline V gene sequence: CDR1 MNHNS, CDR2 SASEGT. The CDR3 has 14 amino acids. The CDR3 here is CASRRFWAGETQYF. The CDR3 bases are TGTGCCAGCAGAAGATTTTGGGCTGGAGAGACCCAGTACTTC.